This is a list of T cell receptor beta chains from one sample in a study of T-cell reconstitution after alpha-beta-depleted transplantation in children. TCRdb fed the PCR reads into MiXCR, producing one record per CDR3 protein. The data contain 500,000 to 750,000 distinct CDR3 sequences, roughly 13% of them singletons. The input for sequencing was PBMCs, mostly from graft donor cells, taken 360 days after TCRalphabeta/CD19-depleted stem cell transplant. The receptor source for this set is a male patient between 5 and 17 years old who had a stem cell transplant for acute myeloid leukemia, so the T cells may come from the graft donor. The CDR3 runs from the conserved cysteine through the conserved F or W. Each record gives: J gene, V gene, D gene, CDR3 protein. The D gene is left open where the match is weak.

TRBJ2-7,TRBV12-3/TRBV12-4,-,CASSDGTPGPYEQYF
TRBJ2-3,TRBV21-1,-,CASSAGGETDTQYF
TRBJ2-5,TRBV7-9,-,CASSLKRPPQETQYF
TRBJ1-2,TRBV27,TRBD1,CASSSLQGAGYGYTF
TRBJ2-5,TRBV4-2,-,CASSRSIGEEETQYF
TRBJ2-7,TRBV5-5,TRBD1,CASSLIPGTGFSYEQYF
TRBJ2-2,TRBV7-2,TRBD2,CASSLWGGTGELFF
TRBJ2-1,TRBV7-2,TRBD1,CASSLPGTGLYNEQFF
TRBJ2-5,TRBV15,TRBD1,CATSPGTVETQYF
TRBJ2-7,TRBV6-4,-,CASSDLPQGVQYF
TRBJ2-7,TRBV4-3,TRBD2,CASSQDILAGQYEQYF
TRBJ1-6,TRBV25-1,-,CASSEYKGGNSPLHF
TRBJ2-7,TRBV20-1,-,CSARDGTSYEQYF
TRBJ2-7,TRBV5-1,-,CASSAPGGGAYEQYF